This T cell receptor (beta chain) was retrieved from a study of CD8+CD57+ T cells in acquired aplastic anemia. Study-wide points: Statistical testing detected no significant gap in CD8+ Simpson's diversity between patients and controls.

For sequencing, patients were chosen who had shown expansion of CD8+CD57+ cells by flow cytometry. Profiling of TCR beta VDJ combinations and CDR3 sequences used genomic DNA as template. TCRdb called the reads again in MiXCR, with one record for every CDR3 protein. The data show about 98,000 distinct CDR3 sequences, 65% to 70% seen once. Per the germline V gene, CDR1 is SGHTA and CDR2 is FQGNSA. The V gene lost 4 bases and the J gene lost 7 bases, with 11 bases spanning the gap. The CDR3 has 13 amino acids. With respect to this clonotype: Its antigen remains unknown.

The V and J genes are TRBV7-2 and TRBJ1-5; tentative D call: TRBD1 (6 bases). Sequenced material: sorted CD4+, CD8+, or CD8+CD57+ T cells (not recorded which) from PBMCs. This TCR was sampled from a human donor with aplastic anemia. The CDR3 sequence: CASSWTQGQPQHF. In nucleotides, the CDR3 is TGTGCCAGCAGCTGGACACAGGGCCAGCCCCAGCATTTT.